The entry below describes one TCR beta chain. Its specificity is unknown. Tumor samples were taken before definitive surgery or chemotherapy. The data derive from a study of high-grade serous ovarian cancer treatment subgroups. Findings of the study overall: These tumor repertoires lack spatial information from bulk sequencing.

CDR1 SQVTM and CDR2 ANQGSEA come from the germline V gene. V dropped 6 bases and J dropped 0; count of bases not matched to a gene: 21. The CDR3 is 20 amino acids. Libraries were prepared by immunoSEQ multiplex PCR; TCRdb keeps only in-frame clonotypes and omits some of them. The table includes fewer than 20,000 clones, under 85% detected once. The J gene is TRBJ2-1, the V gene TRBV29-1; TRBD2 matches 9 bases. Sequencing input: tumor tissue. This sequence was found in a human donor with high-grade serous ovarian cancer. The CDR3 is CSVNPTGTSFYLSSYNEQFF. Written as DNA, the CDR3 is TGCAGCGTCAACCCTACCGGGACTAGCTTTTACTTGAGCTCCTACAATGAGCAGTTCTTC.